One and the same sample provided the 16 T cell receptor beta chains below, sequenced in a study of CXCR3-negative and CXCR3-positive naive CD8 T cells. TRB cDNA was prepared as libraries by UMI-labeled 5' RACE. TCRdb re-called the 5' RACE reads; every CDR3 protein appears as one record, without DNA. The sample table sets out about 40,000 distinct CDR3 sequences. Input material: memory CD8+ T cells from blood. Receptors were obtained from a human donor in good health. Some clones in this sample may be carry-over from other donors' samples.

The chain joins TRBV23-1 to TRBJ2-7; TCRdb proposes TRBD1, but this gene call is untestable without DNA. TRBV23-1 is an ORF; its function is uncertain. The CDR3 extends over 14 amino acids. The CDR3 spells CASSQWGRTYEQYF.

This sequence joins TRBV6-4 and TRBJ2-3; without DNA, the TCRdb call of TRBD2 cannot be checked. The CDR3 has 15 amino acids. The V gene's germline CDR1 is MRHNA and CDR2 SNTAGT. The CDR3 is CASSDVAGDTDTQYF.

The chain couples TRBV29-1 to TRBJ2-3; lacking DNA, the TRBD1 call made by TCRdb goes unchecked. The germline gives CDR1 SQVTM, CDR2 ANQGSEA. The CDR3 length is 17 residues. The CDR3 here is CSVEFPRGAVSTDTQYF.

V is TRBV7-6 and J is TRBJ2-5; without DNA, the TCRdb call of TRBD1 cannot be checked. Germline CDR1 SGHVS, CDR2 FNYEAQ. The CDR3 runs to 13 residues. The CDR3 reads CASSRSGQDEQYF.

V and J are TRBV30 and TRBJ1-2; TCRdb calls TRBD1, which cannot be checked without DNA. CDR1 is GTSNPN and CDR2 is SVGIG in the germline V gene (reference sequence). This CDR3 has 12 amino acids. This chain's CDR3 is CAWRGGSYGYTF. The full variable domain, completed using reference TRBV30 and TRBJ1-2, is SQTIHQWPATLVQPVGSPLSLECTVEGTSNPNLYWYRQAAGRGLQLLFYSVGIGQISSEVPQNLSASRPQDRQFILSSKKLLLSDSGFYLCAWRGGSYGYTFGSGTRLTVV.

This chain uses TRBV2 with TRBJ2-7; TCRdb's D call, TRBD1, is unchecked because there is no DNA. Germline V gene sequence: CDR1 SNHLY, CDR2 FYNNEI. The CDR3 runs to 15 residues. The CDR3: CASGAWGREPYEQYF.

V and J are TRBV28 and TRBJ2-4; no DNA is available, so the TRBD1 call from TCRdb remains unchecked. This CDR3 region has 17 residues. CDR1 is MDHEN, CDR2 SYDVKM, per germline. Here the CDR3 reads CASSPYQQGLAKNIQYF.

The V call is TRBV21-1, the J call TRBJ2-5; the TCRdb call, TRBD1, lacks DNA for checking. TRBV21-1 has pseudogene status. The CDR3 covers 13 residues. The CDR3 spells CASSKDRGETQYF.

The chain couples TRBV6-2 or TRBV6-3 to TRBJ2-5; TCRdb gives TRBD1 as the D gene, but with no DNA this cannot be confirmed. In germline, CDR1 is MNHEY, CDR2 SVGEGT. This CDR3 spans 13 amino acids. CDR3 loop: CASIPDGKETQYF.

The gene calls are TRBV29-1 and TRBJ1-2; TCRdb's D gene call, TRBD1, goes unchecked for lack of DNA. The CDR3 totals 12 residues. Germline V gene sequence: CDR1 SQVTM, CDR2 ANQGSEA. The CDR3: CSVGTGSGGYTF.

The rearrangement links TRBV9 to TRBJ2-5. Looked up from germline, CDR1 is SGDLS and CDR2 is YYNGEE. CDR3 length equals 14 residues. This chain's CDR3 is CASSVDQAEQTQNF.

The chain uses TRBV29-1 and TRBJ1-2; checking the TCRdb D call of TRBD1 is not possible without DNA. Germline CDR1 SQVTM, CDR2 ANQGSEA. The CDR3 spans 12 residues. The CDR3: CSVRPGQGGYTF.

This CDR3 reads CASSFRGGVYEQYF. This chain links TRBV7-9 with TRBJ2-7; without DNA, the TCRdb call of TRBD1 cannot be checked. This CDR3 spans 14 amino acids. Germline CDR1 is SEHNR and CDR2 is FQNEAQ (reference sequence).

V gene TRBV29-1 combines with J gene TRBJ2-1; TCRdb's D call, TRBD1, is unchecked because there is no DNA. Germline V gene data show CDR1 as SQVTM and CDR2 as ANQGSEA. The CDR3 spans 15 residues. CDR3: CSVARQGNSYNEQFF.

This chain connects TRBV12-3 or TRBV12-4 to TRBJ2-7; TCRdb designates TRBD2, a call that cannot be tested without DNA. The CDR3 is 15 residues long. CDR3 sequence: CASSLTSLAGEVQYF.

The J gene is TRBJ2-7, the V gene TRBV20-1. CDR1 and CDR2 from the germline V gene are DFQATT and SNEGSKA (reference sequence). This CDR3 region has 13 residues. This chain's CDR3 is CSASWRDALEQYF.